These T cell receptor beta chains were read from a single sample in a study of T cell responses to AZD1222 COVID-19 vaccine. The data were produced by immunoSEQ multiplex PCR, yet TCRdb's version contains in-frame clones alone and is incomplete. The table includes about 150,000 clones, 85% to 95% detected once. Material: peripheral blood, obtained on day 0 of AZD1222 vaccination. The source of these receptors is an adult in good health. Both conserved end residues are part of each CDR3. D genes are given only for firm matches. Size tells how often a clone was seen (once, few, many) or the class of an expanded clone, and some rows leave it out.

CDR3nt: TGTGCCACCAGCGCGCGCGGGGGGGCTGGGACCGGGGAGCTGTTTTTT
CDR3aa: CATSARGGAGTGELFF
d_gene: TRBD2
abundance: few
v_gene: TRBV24-1
j_gene: TRBJ2-2

CDR3nt: TGCGCCAGCAGCCAACCGACAGGGATAGCCTATGGCTACACCTTC
CDR3aa: CASSQPTGIAYGYTF
d_gene: TRBD1
abundance: -
v_gene: TRBV4-1
j_gene: TRBJ1-2

CDR3nt: TGTGCCAGCAGCTTAGAATGGGGACAGGGAACTGGAAACACTATATATTTT
CDR3aa: CASSLEWGQGTGNTIYF
d_gene: TRBD1
abundance: -
v_gene: TRBV7-2
j_gene: TRBJ1-3

CDR3nt: TGTGCCAGCAGCTTAGCGCGGGGCATGAACACTGAAGCTTTCTTT
CDR3aa: CASSLARGMNTEAFF
d_gene: -
abundance: -
v_gene: TRBV11-1
j_gene: TRBJ1-1

CDR3nt: TGTGCCAGCAGCACGCCTCAGGGGACGGATACGCAGTATTTT
CDR3aa: CASSTPQGTDTQYF
d_gene: -
abundance: once
v_gene: TRBV7-2
j_gene: TRBJ2-3

CDR3nt: TGTGCCAGCAGCCTAAGTGGCAGGGGGAAGGAAAAACTGTTTTTT
CDR3aa: CASSLSGRGKEKLFF
d_gene: TRBD1
abundance: -
v_gene: TRBV13
j_gene: TRBJ1-4

CDR3nt: TGTGCCAGCAGCTTCGGGGGACAGGGAAGGACCGGGGAGCTGTTTTTT
CDR3aa: CASSFGGQGRTGELFF
d_gene: TRBD1
abundance: -
v_gene: TRBV5-8
j_gene: TRBJ2-2

CDR3nt: TGCGCCAGCAGCTTGGAGCCCGGGACTAACTACGAGCAGTACTTC
CDR3aa: CASSLEPGTNYEQYF
d_gene: TRBD2
abundance: -
v_gene: TRBV5-1
j_gene: TRBJ2-7

CDR3nt: TGTGCTAGTGGTTTCAATAATACGCAGTATTTT
CDR3aa: CASGFNNTQYF
d_gene: -
abundance: -
v_gene: TRBV12-5
j_gene: TRBJ2-3

CDR3nt: TGTGCCAGCACGAGCTCTGGAAACACCATATATTTT
CDR3aa: CASTSSGNTIYF
d_gene: -
abundance: -
v_gene: TRBV6-5
j_gene: TRBJ1-3

CDR3nt: TGCGCCAGCAGCCAAGAAGATGGTAGCTCCTACGAGCAGTACTTC
CDR3aa: CASSQEDGSSYEQYF
d_gene: -
abundance: -
v_gene: TRBV4-1
j_gene: TRBJ2-7

CDR3nt: TGTGCCAGCAGCTCGGGACTTTACTACACCTTC
CDR3aa: CASSSGLYYTF
d_gene: -
abundance: -
v_gene: TRBV7-3
j_gene: TRBJ1-2

CDR3nt: TGCGCCAGCAGCCAAGGACAGGACAGCAACACTGAAGCTTTCTTT
CDR3aa: CASSQGQDSNTEAFF
d_gene: -
abundance: -
v_gene: TRBV4-1
j_gene: TRBJ1-1

CDR3nt: TGCAGTGCTAGTTTCAGGGCCTCTGGAAACACCATATATTTT
CDR3aa: CSASFRASGNTIYF
d_gene: -
abundance: -
v_gene: TRBV20-1
j_gene: TRBJ1-3

CDR3nt: TGTGCCACCAGCGCTCCCCCACCGGGACGGAACTACGAGCAGTACTTC
CDR3aa: CATSAPPPGRNYEQYF
d_gene: -
abundance: -
v_gene: TRBV15
j_gene: TRBJ2-7

CDR3nt: TGTGCCAGCAGCCCACCAAATTCACCCCTCCACTTT
CDR3aa: CASSPPNSPLHF
d_gene: -
abundance: -
v_gene: TRBV7-8
j_gene: TRBJ1-6

CDR3nt: TGTGCCAGCAGCTCCCCCGGGGGGCGCAATCAGCCCCAGCATTTT
CDR3aa: CASSSPGGRNQPQHF
d_gene: -
abundance: -
v_gene: TRBV7-2
j_gene: TRBJ1-5

CDR3nt: TGTGCCAGCAGCCCCGTTGGGACAGGGGAGGATGGCTACACCTTC
CDR3aa: CASSPVGTGEDGYTF
d_gene: TRBD1
abundance: once
v_gene: TRBV6-5
j_gene: TRBJ1-2

CDR3nt: TGTGCCAGCAGTTTAGCCAGAAACACTGAAGCTTTCTTT
CDR3aa: CASSLARNTEAFF
d_gene: -
abundance: -
v_gene: TRBV12-3/TRBV12-4
j_gene: TRBJ1-1

CDR3nt: TGCGCCAGCAGTCTAGCGGGCACAGATACGCAGTATTTT
CDR3aa: CASSLAGTDTQYF
d_gene: TRBD2
abundance: -
v_gene: TRBV10-2
j_gene: TRBJ2-3

CDR3nt: TGTGCCAGTAGTGTCCGTGAGGATACGCAGTATTTT
CDR3aa: CASSVREDTQYF
d_gene: -
abundance: -
v_gene: TRBV19
j_gene: TRBJ2-3

CDR3nt: TGTGCCAGCAGTTTCTACAGGGGGACGAACACTGAAGCTTTCTTT
CDR3aa: CASSFYRGTNTEAFF
d_gene: TRBD1
abundance: once
v_gene: TRBV27
j_gene: TRBJ1-1

CDR3nt: TGTGCCAGCAGTCAAAATTCACCGGGAGTTACAAACTATGGCTACACCTTC
CDR3aa: CASSQNSPGVTNYGYTF
d_gene: -
abundance: -
v_gene: TRBV28
j_gene: TRBJ1-2

CDR3nt: TGTGCCAGCAGCTTATTAGGCAGGGGCCTGAACTATGGCTACACCTTC
CDR3aa: CASSLLGRGLNYGYTF
d_gene: -
abundance: -
v_gene: TRBV7-2
j_gene: TRBJ1-2

CDR3nt: TGCGCCAGCAGTGAGTCTCCGGGACTAGCGGGAGGGAGCTCCTACAATGAGCAGTTCTTC
CDR3aa: CASSESPGLAGGSSYNEQFF
d_gene: TRBD2
abundance: -
v_gene: TRBV10-1
j_gene: TRBJ2-1

CDR3nt: TGTGCCAGCAGTCAGGGCGGCTGGGGCGAGCAGTACTTC
CDR3aa: CASSQGGWGEQYF
d_gene: -
abundance: -
v_gene: TRBV6-2/TRBV6-3
j_gene: TRBJ2-7

CDR3nt: TGTGCCAGTAGTGGAGGGACCGTTTCGGATGAGCAGTACTTC
CDR3aa: CASSGGTVSDEQYF
d_gene: -
abundance: -
v_gene: TRBV19
j_gene: TRBJ2-7

CDR3nt: TGTGCCAGCACCTGGGGGGGCGCCAGGGAGACCCAGTACTTC
CDR3aa: CASTWGGARETQYF
d_gene: -
abundance: -
v_gene: TRBV28
j_gene: TRBJ2-5

CDR3nt: TGTGCCAGCAGTCGGGTGTTCTACGAGCAGTACTTC
CDR3aa: CASSRVFYEQYF
d_gene: -
abundance: -
v_gene: TRBV28
j_gene: TRBJ2-7

CDR3nt: TGTGCCAGCCTTGGAGCAGGGAGGGTCGCCGGGGAGCTGTTTTTT
CDR3aa: CASLGAGRVAGELFF
d_gene: TRBD2
abundance: -
v_gene: TRBV6-6
j_gene: TRBJ2-2

CDR3nt: TGTGCCAGCAGCCGCATAATTACTAGCGGGAGAGGGGAGACCCAGTACTTC
CDR3aa: CASSRIITSGRGETQYF
d_gene: TRBD2
abundance: -
v_gene: TRBV11-2
j_gene: TRBJ2-5

CDR3nt: TGCGCCAGCAGCGAAGGGCAGACTACTAATGAAAAACTGTTTTTT
CDR3aa: CASSEGQTTNEKLFF
d_gene: -
abundance: -
v_gene: TRBV5-1
j_gene: TRBJ1-4

CDR3nt: TGTGCCAGCAGAACCAGGTGGGGGAACACTGAAGCTTTCTTT
CDR3aa: CASRTRWGNTEAFF
d_gene: -
abundance: -
v_gene: TRBV11-2
j_gene: TRBJ1-1

CDR3nt: TGTGCCAGTCAGGGGGCGAACACTGAAGCTTTCTTT
CDR3aa: CASQGANTEAFF
d_gene: TRBD1
abundance: -
v_gene: TRBV9
j_gene: TRBJ1-1

CDR3nt: TGTGCCAGCTCTAGCGGGAAAGAGACCCAGTACTTC
CDR3aa: CASSSGKETQYF
d_gene: TRBD2
abundance: -
v_gene: TRBV28
j_gene: TRBJ2-5

CDR3nt: TGTGCCAGCAGCGCCACTAGCGGGGGGTCGGCCTACGAGCAGTACTTC
CDR3aa: CASSATSGGSAYEQYF
d_gene: TRBD2
abundance: -
v_gene: TRBV7-6
j_gene: TRBJ2-7

CDR3nt: TGCGCCAGCAATGTTGGTGGGACTCACGATGAAAAACTGTTTTTT
CDR3aa: CASNVGGTHDEKLFF
d_gene: -
abundance: -
v_gene: TRBV5-1
j_gene: TRBJ1-4

CDR3nt: TGTGCCAGCAGCTTAGTTTCAGGGTCACCCCTGGCTAATGAAAAACTGTTTTTT
CDR3aa: CASSLVSGSPLANEKLFF
d_gene: -
abundance: -
v_gene: TRBV7-9
j_gene: TRBJ1-4

CDR3nt: TGCAGCGTTGAAGCGGGTGGGGGCGAGGATGAAAAACTGTTTTTT
CDR3aa: CSVEAGGGEDEKLFF
d_gene: -
abundance: -
v_gene: TRBV29-1
j_gene: TRBJ1-4

CDR3nt: TGTGCCTGGAGTGTAAATAGGTACGAGCAGTACTTC
CDR3aa: CAWSVNRYEQYF
d_gene: -
abundance: -
v_gene: TRBV30
j_gene: TRBJ2-7

CDR3nt: TGTGCCAGCAGCGTAGGTAAGGGACCAAAGAACACCGGGGAGCTGTTTTTT
CDR3aa: CASSVGKGPKNTGELFF
d_gene: -
abundance: -
v_gene: TRBV9
j_gene: TRBJ2-2